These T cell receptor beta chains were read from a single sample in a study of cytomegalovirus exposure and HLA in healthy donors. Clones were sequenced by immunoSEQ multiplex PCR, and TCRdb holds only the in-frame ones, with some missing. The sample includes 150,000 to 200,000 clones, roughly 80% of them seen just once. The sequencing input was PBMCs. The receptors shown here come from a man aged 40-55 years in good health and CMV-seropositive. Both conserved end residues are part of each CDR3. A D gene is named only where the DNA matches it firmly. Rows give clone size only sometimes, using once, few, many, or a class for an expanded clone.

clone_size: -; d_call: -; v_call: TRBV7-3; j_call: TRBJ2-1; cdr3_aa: CASSSPEKTGARNEQFF; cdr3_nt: TGTGCCAGCAGCTCACCAGAAAAGACGGGAGCGAGGAATGAGCAGTTCTTC
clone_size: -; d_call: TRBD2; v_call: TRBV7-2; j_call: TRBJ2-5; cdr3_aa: CASSWTSGGQETQYF; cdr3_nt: TGTGCCAGCAGCTGGACTAGCGGGGGCCAAGAGACCCAGTACTTC
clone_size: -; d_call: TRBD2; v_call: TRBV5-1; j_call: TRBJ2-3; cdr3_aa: CASSYGTSSPDTQYF; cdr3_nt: TGCGCCAGCAGCTACGGGACTAGCTCGCCAGATACGCAGTATTTT
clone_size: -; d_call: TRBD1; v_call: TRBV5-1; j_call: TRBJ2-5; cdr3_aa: CASSLSGQGSETQYF; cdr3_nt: TGCGCCAGCAGCCTTTCGGGACAGGGGTCAGAGACCCAGTACTTC
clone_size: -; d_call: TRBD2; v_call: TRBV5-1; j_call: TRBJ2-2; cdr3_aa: CASSLDAGLAGAGELFF; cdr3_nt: TGCGCCAGCAGCTTGGATGCGGGACTAGCGGGAGCCGGGGAGCTGTTTTTT
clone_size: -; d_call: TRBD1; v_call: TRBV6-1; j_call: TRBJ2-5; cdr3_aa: CASKRGQGQETQYF; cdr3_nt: TGTGCCAGCAAAAGAGGACAGGGGCAAGAGACCCAGTACTTC
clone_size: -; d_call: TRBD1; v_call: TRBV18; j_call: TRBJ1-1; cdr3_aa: CASSLMDRPPNTEAFF; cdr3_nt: TGTGCCAGCTCACTAATGGACAGGCCCCCGAACACTGAAGCTTTCTTT
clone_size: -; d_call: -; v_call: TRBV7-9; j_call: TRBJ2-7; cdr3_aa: CASSPRRTASYEQYF; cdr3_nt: TGTGCCAGCAGCCCCCGTCGGACAGCCTCCTACGAGCAGTACTTC
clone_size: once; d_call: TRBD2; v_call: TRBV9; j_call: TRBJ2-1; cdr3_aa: CASSSGLAGRNEQFF; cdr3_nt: TGTGCCAGCAGCTCTGGACTAGCGGGACGCAATGAGCAGTTCTTC
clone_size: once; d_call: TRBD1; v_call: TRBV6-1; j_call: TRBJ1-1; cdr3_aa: CASSAPLGQALLTEAFF; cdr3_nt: TGTGCCAGCAGTGCCCCCCTGGGACAGGCGCTCTTGACTGAAGCTTTCTTT
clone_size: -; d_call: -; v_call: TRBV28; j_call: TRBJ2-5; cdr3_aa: CASSTHRGGGETQYF; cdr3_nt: TGTGCCAGCAGTACCCATAGGGGGGGCGGGGAGACCCAGTACTTC
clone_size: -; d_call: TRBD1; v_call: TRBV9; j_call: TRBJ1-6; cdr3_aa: CASSGRDRVSPLHF; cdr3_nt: TGTGCCAGCAGTGGCCGGGACAGAGTTTCACCCCTCCACTTT
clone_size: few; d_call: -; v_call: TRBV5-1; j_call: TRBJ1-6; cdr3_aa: CASRPGTPSGSPLHF; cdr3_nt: TGCGCCAGCAGGCCCGGGACACCCTCGGGCTCACCCCTCCACTTT
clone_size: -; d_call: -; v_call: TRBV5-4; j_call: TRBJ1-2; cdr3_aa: CASSLVGRANYGYTF; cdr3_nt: TGTGCCAGCAGCTTGGTTGGCAGGGCAAACTATGGCTACACCTTC
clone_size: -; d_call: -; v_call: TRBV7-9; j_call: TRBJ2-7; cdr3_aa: CASSTHWDNSYEQYF; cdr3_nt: TGTGCCAGCAGCACCCATTGGGACAACTCCTACGAGCAGTACTTC
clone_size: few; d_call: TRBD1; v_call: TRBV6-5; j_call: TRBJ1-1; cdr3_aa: CASSVGTAYEAFF; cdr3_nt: TGTGCCAGCAGTGTAGGGACAGCATATGAAGCTTTCTTT
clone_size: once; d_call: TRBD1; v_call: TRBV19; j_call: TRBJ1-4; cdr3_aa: CASSEGQTPNEKLFF; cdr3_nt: TGTGCCAGTAGTGAGGGACAGACCCCGAATGAAAAACTGTTTTTT
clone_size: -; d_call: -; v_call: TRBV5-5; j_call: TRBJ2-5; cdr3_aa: CASINQETQYF; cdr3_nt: TGTGCCAGCATAAATCAAGAGACCCAGTACTTC
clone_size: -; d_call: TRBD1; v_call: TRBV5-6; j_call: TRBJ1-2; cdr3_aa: CASSGRDSIGGIDGYTF; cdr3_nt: TGTGCCAGCAGCGGCCGGGACAGCATTGGGGGGATTGATGGCTACACCTTC
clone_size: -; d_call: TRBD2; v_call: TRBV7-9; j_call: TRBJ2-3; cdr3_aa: CASSSQREPDTQYF; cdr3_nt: TGTGCCAGCAGCTCCCAGCGGGAACCAGATACGCAGTATTTT
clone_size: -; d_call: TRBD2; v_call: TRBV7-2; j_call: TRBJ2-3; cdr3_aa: CASSLAQTSGGSTDTQYF; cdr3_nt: TGTGCCAGCAGCTTAGCGCAGACTAGCGGGGGAAGCACAGATACGCAGTATTTT
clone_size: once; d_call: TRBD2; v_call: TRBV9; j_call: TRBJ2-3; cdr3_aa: CASSVGTSGPYTQYF; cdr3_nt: TGTGCCAGCAGCGTCGGGACTAGCGGTCCGTACACGCAGTATTTT
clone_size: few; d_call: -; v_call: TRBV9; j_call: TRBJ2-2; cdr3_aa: CASSRRGDGELFF; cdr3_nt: TGTGCCAGCAGCCGCCGGGGTGACGGGGAGCTGTTTTTT
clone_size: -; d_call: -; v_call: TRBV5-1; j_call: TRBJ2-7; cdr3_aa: CASSPIGDTYEQYF; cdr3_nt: TGCGCCAGCAGCCCGATCGGGGACACCTACGAGCAGTACTTC
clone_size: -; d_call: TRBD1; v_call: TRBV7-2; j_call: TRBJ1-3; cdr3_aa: CASSLVGQGSGNTIYF; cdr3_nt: TGTGCCAGCAGCTTAGTGGGACAGGGGTCTGGAAACACCATATATTTT
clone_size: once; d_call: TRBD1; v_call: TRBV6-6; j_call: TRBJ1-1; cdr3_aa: CASTRQGADTEAFF; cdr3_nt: TGTGCCAGCACTCGACAGGGGGCGGACACTGAAGCTTTCTTT